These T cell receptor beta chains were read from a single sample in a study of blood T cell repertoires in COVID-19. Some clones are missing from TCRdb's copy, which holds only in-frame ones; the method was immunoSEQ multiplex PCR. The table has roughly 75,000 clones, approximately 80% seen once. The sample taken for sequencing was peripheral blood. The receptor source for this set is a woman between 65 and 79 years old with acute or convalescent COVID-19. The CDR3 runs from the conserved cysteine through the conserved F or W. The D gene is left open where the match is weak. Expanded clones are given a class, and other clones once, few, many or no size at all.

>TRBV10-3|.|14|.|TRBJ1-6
TGTGCCATCAGTGAGCTACAGGGTGAATCACCCCTCCACTTT
CAISELQGESPLHF
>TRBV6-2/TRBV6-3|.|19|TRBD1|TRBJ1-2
TGTGCCAGCAGTTCTTTGGACATAACGGGACAGGGGTTTTCCTATGGCTACACCTTC
CASSSLDITGQGFSYGYTF
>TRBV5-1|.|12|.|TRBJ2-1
TGCGCCAGCAGCTTGGTACTAAATGAGCAGTTCTTC
CASSLVLNEQFF
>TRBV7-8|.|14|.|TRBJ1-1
TGTGCCAGCAGCTTTTTGACGGTCGGGGCTGAAGCTTTCTTT
CASSFLTVGAEAFF
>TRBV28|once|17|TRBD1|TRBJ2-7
TGTGCCAGCAGTTTTAGTGTAAACCGGGACAGCGCCTACGAGCAGTACTTC
CASSFSVNRDSAYEQYF
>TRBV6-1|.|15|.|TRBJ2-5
TGTGCCAGCAGTGAAATCCCGACAGGCCAAGAGACCCAGTACTTC
CASSEIPTGQETQYF
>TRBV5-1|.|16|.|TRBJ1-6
TGCGCCAGCAGCTTGGCCGAGGGAGGTTCCGGGTCACCCCTCCACTTT
CASSLAEGGSGSPLHF
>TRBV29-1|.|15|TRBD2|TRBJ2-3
TGCAGCGTTCGAAGCGGGAGGGCTACGGCAGATACGCAGTATTTT
CSVRSGRATADTQYF
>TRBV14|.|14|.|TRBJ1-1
TGTGCCAGCAGGATGGCCGGGGGAAGTCCTGAAGCTTTCTTT
CASRMAGGSPEAFF
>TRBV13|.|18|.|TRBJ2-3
TGTGCCAGCAGCTTAGGGGGGTTTATAAGCGGGAGCACAGATACGCAGTATTTT
CASSLGGFISGSTDTQYF
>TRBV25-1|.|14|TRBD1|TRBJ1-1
TGTGCCAGCAGTGAATTGGACAGGGCCACTGAAGCTTTCTTT
CASSELDRATEAFF
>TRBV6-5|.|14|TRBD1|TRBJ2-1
TGTGCCATCTACCGGGACAGGGGCCCCAATGAGCAGTTCTTC
CAIYRDRGPNEQFF
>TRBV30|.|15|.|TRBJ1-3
TGTGCCTGGAGTGCAGGTCTACGCTCTGGAAACACCATATATTTT
CAWSAGLRSGNTIYF